Listed here is a single T cell receptor (beta chain). The antigen is unknown. The sample belongs to a study of PD-L1 blockade in urothelial cancer. Study at large: Patients arrived having already received 0 to 3 prior chemotherapy regimens. Regarding the study as a whole: Sub-median blood TCR clonality before treatment predicted longer survival.

Trimming removed 7 bases from V and 4 bases from J, with 13 bases in between. Germline CDR1 SQVTM, CDR2 ANQGSEA. This CDR3 is 12 amino acids long. Method: immunoSEQ multiplex PCR; TCRdb's copy keeps in-frame clones and lacks some. The sample consists of 100,000 to 150,000 clones, 86% of them appearing once. As to time point: peripheral blood 6 weeks after treatment start. Peripheral blood mononuclear cells were collected from every patient before and during treatment, yielding between 1 and 8 samples per patient. The sequence was collected from a man aged 50-60 years with urothelial cancer. The rearrangement links TRBV29-1 to TRBJ1-1; a weak D match, TRBD1 (6 bases). The sequencing here drew on PBMCs, taken around atezolizumab (anti-PD-L1) treatment. The CDR3 coding sequence is TGCAGCGCCACAGGGTTCGGCACTGAAGCTTTCTTT. Protein sequence: CSATGFGTEAFF.